The TCR beta chain under discussion was sequenced for a study of T cell responses to AZD1222 COVID-19 vaccine. Points from the study as a whole: Samples come after the peak T cell response, not at day 14.

Sequenced by immunoSEQ multiplex PCR; TCRdb stores in-frame clones only, minus some. The sample carries 150,000 to 160,000 clones, 75% to 95% recorded once. The CDR3 covers 12 residues. The V end lost 4 bases, the J end lost 10 bases, and 11 bases lay between the germline ends. Germline CDR1 is LGHDT and CDR2 is YNNKEL (reference sequence). In regard to this clone: What it recognizes is unknown.

Sequenced material: peripheral blood, taken on day 0 of AZD1222 vaccination. The chain couples TRBV3-1 (or the pseudogene TRBV3-2) to TRBJ2-1; D is ambiguous. The sequence was collected from an adult in good health. DNA for the CDR3: TGTGCCAGCAGCCGAAAAAGACACGAGCAGTTCTTC. Its protein product is CASSRKRHEQFF.